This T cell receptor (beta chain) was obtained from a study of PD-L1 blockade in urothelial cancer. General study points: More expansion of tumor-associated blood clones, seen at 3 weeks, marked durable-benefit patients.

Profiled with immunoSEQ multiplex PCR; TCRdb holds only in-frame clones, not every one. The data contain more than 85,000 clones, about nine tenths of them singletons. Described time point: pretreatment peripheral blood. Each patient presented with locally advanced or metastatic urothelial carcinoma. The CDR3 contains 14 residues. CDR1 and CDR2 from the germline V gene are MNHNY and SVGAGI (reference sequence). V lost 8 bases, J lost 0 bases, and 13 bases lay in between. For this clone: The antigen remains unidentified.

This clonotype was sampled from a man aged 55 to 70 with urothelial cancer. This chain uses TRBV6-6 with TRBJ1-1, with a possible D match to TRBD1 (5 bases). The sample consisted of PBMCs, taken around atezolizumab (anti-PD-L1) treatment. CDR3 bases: TGTGCCAGCGGGGGGGTCGACCTGAACACTGAAGCTTTCTTT. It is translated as CASGGVDLNTEAFF.